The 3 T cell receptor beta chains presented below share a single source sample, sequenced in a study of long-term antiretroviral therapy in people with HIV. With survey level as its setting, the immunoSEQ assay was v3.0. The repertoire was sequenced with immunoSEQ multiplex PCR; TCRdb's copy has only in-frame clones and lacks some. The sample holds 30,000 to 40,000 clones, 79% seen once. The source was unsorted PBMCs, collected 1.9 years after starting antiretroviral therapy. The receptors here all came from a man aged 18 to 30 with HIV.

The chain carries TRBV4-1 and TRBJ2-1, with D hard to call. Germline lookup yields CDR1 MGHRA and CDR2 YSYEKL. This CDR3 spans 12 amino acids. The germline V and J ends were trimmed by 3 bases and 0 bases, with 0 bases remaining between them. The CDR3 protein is CASSHSYNEQFF. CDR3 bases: TGCGCCAGCAGCCACTCCTACAATGAGCAGTTCTTC.

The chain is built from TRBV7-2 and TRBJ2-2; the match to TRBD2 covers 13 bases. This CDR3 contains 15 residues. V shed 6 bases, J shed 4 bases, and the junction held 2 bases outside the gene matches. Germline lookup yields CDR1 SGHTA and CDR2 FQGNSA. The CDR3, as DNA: TGTGCCAGCAGACGGACTAGCGGGGGCACCGGGGAGCTGTTTTTT. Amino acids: CASRRTSGGTGELFF.

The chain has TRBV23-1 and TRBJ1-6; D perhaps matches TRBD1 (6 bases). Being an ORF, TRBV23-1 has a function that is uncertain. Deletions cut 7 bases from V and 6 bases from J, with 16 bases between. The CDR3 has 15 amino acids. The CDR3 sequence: CASMGAGTLNSPLHF. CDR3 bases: TGCGCCAGCATGGGGGCGGGGACCCTTAATTCACCCCTCCACTTT.